This TCR beta chain was identified during a study of CD8 T cells in ankylosing spondylitis. The sample holds many counts of this clonotype. TCRdb passed the 5' RACE reads through MiXCR, listing each CDR3 protein once. Here the sample spans 200,000 to 250,000 distinct CDR3 sequences, 10% being singletons. Source material: blood, either unsorted or a sorted T cell fraction (not recorded which). The origin of this receptor is a male donor with ankylosing spondylitis or in good health (not recorded which).

CDR3 protein: CASSLRQGPYNEQFF. The DNA for the CDR3 is TGTGCCAGCAGTTTACGACAGGGACCGTACAATGAGCAGTTCTTC. V usage is TRBV12-3 or TRBV12-4 and J usage is TRBJ2-1, with TRBD1 identical over 7 bases. The V segment lost 2 bases and the J segment 4 bases; nucleotides outside the gene matches: 5. The CDR3 contains 15 residues.